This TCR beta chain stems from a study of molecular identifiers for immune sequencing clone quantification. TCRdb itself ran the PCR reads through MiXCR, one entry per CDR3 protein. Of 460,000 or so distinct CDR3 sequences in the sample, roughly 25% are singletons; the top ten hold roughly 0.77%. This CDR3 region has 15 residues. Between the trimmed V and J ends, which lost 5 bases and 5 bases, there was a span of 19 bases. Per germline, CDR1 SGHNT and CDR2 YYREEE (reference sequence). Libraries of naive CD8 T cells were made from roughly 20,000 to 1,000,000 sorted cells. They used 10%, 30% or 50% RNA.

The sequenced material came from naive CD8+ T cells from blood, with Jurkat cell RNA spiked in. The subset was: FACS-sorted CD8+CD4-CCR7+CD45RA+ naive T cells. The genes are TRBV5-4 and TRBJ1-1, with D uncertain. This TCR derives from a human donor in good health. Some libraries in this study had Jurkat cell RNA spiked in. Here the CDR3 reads CASSPEGGRGTEAFF. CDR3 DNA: TGTGCCAGCAGTCCTGAGGGAGGGAGAGGTACTGAAGCTTTCTTT.